Listed below are T cell receptor beta chains from one sample, sequenced in a study of cytomegalovirus exposure and HLA in healthy donors. Clones were read by immunoSEQ multiplex PCR, and TCRdb kept only the in-frame ones, dropping some. The sample carries under 200,000 clones, around 85% recorded once. Sample: PBMCs. These receptors were collected from a woman between 45 and 65 years old in good health and CMV-seronegative. Each CDR3 is given with its conserved first and last residue. The order of the fields is clone size, J gene, CDR3 length, V gene, D gene, CDR3 DNA, CDR3 protein. The D gene is left open where the match is weak. Some rows mark clone size as missing; the rest say once, few, many or name a class of expanded clone.

>few|TRBJ2-7|15|TRBV28|TRBD2
TGTGCCAGCGGGGGGGAACTTGGGGTCAGCTACGAGCAGTACTTC
CASGGELGVSYEQYF
>.|TRBJ2-7|14|TRBV28|.
TGTGCCAGCAGTCGCGGACAGTCTCTCTACGAGCAGTACTTC
CASSRGQSLYEQYF
>.|TRBJ2-7|19|TRBV15|.
TGTGCCACCCGGGAGCGGAGAGGGGGGGGGTCAGGCTTCGGAGGCGAGCAGTACTTC
CATRERRGGGSGFGGEQYF
>.|TRBJ1-1|16|TRBV5-1|.
TGCGCCAGCAGCCCTCTGGGGGGGGCCGTGAACACTGAAGCTTTCTTT
CASSPLGGAVNTEAFF
>.|TRBJ2-3|17|TRBV27|.
TGTGCCAGCAGTTTCCGTCCGGTAGCTAGCGCCACAGATACGCAGTATTTT
CASSFRPVASATDTQYF
>once|TRBJ1-3|16|TRBV4-1|.
TGCGCCAGCAGCCGCTTACAGGGTACCTCTGGAAACACCATATATTTT
CASSRLQGTSGNTIYF
>.|TRBJ2-7|15|TRBV27|.
TGTGCCAGCAGTTTTAGCAGGACAGAAAGCTACGAGCAGTACTTC
CASSFSRTESYEQYF
>.|TRBJ1-4|15|TRBV4-2|.
TGTGCCAGCAGCCCGGATCAAGGGGGTAATGAAAAACTGTTTTTT
CASSPDQGGNEKLFF
>.|TRBJ1-1|13|TRBV28|.
TGTGCCAGCACGTCGCCTGAGGACACTGAAGCTTTCTTT
CASTSPEDTEAFF
>.|TRBJ2-2|17|TRBV4-1|.
TGCGCCAGCAGCGGTTTCTCGGACTGGACTTTGGCCGGGGAGCTGTTTTTT
CASSGFSDWTLAGELFF
>.|TRBJ2-1|15|TRBV5-4|TRBD2
TGTGCCAGCAGCTTGGGTAGCGGGACCTACAATGAGCAGTTCTTC
CASSLGSGTYNEQFF
>few|TRBJ1-2|13|TRBV5-5|.
TGTGCCAGCAGCCCGACAGTCAACTATGGCTACACCTTC
CASSPTVNYGYTF
>.|TRBJ2-7|19|TRBV10-3|.
TGTGCCATCAGTGAGTCCCTCCGGACGAGGCAGGGGCGTTCCTACGAGCAGTACTTC
CAISESLRTRQGRSYEQYF
>.|TRBJ1-1|17|TRBV7-2|.
TGTGCCAGCAGCTTAGTTTTGCGGGGGGGGCGTTACACTGAAGCTTTCTTT
CASSLVLRGGRYTEAFF
>.|TRBJ1-2|11|TRBV28|.
TGTGCCAGCATCTATCAGGGATACTACACCTTC
CASIYQGYYTF
>.|TRBJ2-1|15|TRBV18|TRBD2
TGTGCCAGCTCACCACGGAGCGGGAGTTACAATGAGCAGTTCTTC
CASSPRSGSYNEQFF
>once|TRBJ1-1|12|TRBV7-8|.
TGTGCCAGCAGGACAGACTTGCGAGAAGCTTTCTTT
CASRTDLREAFF
>.|TRBJ2-1|15|TRBV10-2|TRBD1
TGCGCCAGCAGCCGGTCAGGGGGCTCTAACAATGAGCAGTTCTTC
CASSRSGGSNNEQFF
>.|TRBJ1-2|14|TRBV19|TRBD1
TGTGCCAGTAGTATGCGGGACAGGAACTATGGCCACACCTTC
CASSMRDRNYGHTF
>.|TRBJ2-5|16|TRBV28|.
TGTGCCAGCAGTCCTACTAAGACGGTAGGGGAAGAGACCCAGTACTTC
CASSPTKTVGEETQYF
>once|TRBJ2-1|14|TRBV6-1|.
TGTGCCAGCAGTGGGCTAGCGACCTCCCATGAGCAGTTCTTC
CASSGLATSHEQFF
>.|TRBJ2-3|14|TRBV6-5|TRBD1
TGTGCCAGCAGGCCTGGACAGGGAGGAGATACGCAGTATTTT
CASRPGQGGDTQYF
>.|TRBJ2-3|16|TRBV19|TRBD1
TGTGCCAGTAGTATTAATCCGGGACAGTCCACAGATACGCAGTATTTT
CASSINPGQSTDTQYF
>.|TRBJ2-4|15|TRBV27|TRBD2
TGTGCCAGCAGTCTTGCGGGAGAGGCCAAAAACATTCAGTACTTC
CASSLAGEAKNIQYF
>few|TRBJ1-1|12|TRBV5-7|.
TGTGCCAGCACCGGGGGGGGTTCGGTAGCTTTCTTT
CASTGGGSVAFF
>.|TRBJ1-4|19|TRBV21-1|.
TGTGCCAGCAGCACAACCCGGGACAACAACTTACCAACTAATGAAAAACTGTTTTTT
CASSTTRDNNLPTNEKLFF
>.|TRBJ1-4|16|TRBV7-9|.
TGTGCCAGCAGCTTAGGAGGCAGGGGCGCTAATGAAAAACTGTTTTTT
CASSLGGRGANEKLFF
>.|TRBJ2-7|14|TRBV5-4|.
TGTGCCAGCAGCTTGGGACTAGTTTCACGCGAGCAGTACTTC
CASSLGLVSREQYF
>.|TRBJ2-7|14|TRBV28|TRBD1
TGTGCCAGCAGTCGGACAGGGCCCCCCTACGAGCAGTACTTC
CASSRTGPPYEQYF
>.|TRBJ2-1|15|TRBV19|TRBD2
TGTGCCAGTAGGGATCTCAGCGGGGAGGTTTATGAGCAGTTCTTC
CASRDLSGEVYEQFF
>.|TRBJ2-1|11|TRBV10-1|TRBD1
TGCGCCAGCAGCCTCGGACAGGGACTGTTCTTC
CASSLGQGLFF
>.|TRBJ2-7|17|TRBV4-2|.
TGTGCCAGCAGCCAAGAATCAGCAGCGGGTCCTTCCTACGAGCAGTACTTC
CASSQESAAGPSYEQYF
>.|TRBJ2-5|14|TRBV28|.
TGTGCCAGCAGTTTGGAAGGGGCCCAAGAGACCCAGTACTTC
CASSLEGAQETQYF
>.|TRBJ2-3|14|TRBV12-5|.
TGTGCTAGTGGTTTGGGACCCAGCGGGGATACGCAGTATTTT
CASGLGPSGDTQYF
>once|TRBJ2-7|16|TRBV7-9|TRBD2
TGTGCCAGCAGCTCATCCCTAGCGGGAGGGCCGGGGGAGCAGTACTTC
CASSSSLAGGPGEQYF
>.|TRBJ2-5|17|TRBV19|TRBD2
TGTGCCAGTAGTATAACTGGTAGCGGGAGTTTTAAAGAGACCCAGTACTTC
CASSITGSGSFKETQYF
>.|TRBJ1-1|15|TRBV4-2|.
TGTGCCAGCAGCCGGATTGGGGGGGCTGACACTGAAGCTTTCTTT
CASSRIGGADTEAFF
>few|TRBJ1-1|12|TRBV5-5|.
TGTGCCAGCAGCTTCGGAGAGGCTGAAGCTTTCTTT
CASSFGEAEAFF
>.|TRBJ2-1|17|TRBV7-9|TRBD1
TGTGCCAGCAGCTCCGCGGCCGCAGGGGGCACCTACAATGAGCAGTTCTTC
CASSSAAAGGTYNEQFF
>.|TRBJ1-1|17|TRBV5-8|.
TGTGCCAGCAGCTTGGGTAAAAAGGACATAAGGAACACTGAAGCTTTCTTT
CASSLGKKDIRNTEAFF
>.|TRBJ2-3|17|TRBV7-2|.
TGTGCCAGCAGGCGGATCTCTGTGGCTAGCGCGACAGATACGCAGTATTTT
CASRRISVASATDTQYF
>.|TRBJ1-3|18|TRBV9|.
TGTGCCAGCAGCGTACAAGACAGGCTCGCGTTGGGTGGAAACACCATATATTTT
CASSVQDRLALGGNTIYF
>.|TRBJ1-5|15|TRBV28|.
TGTGCCAGCAGTTTCAGGGAGGTAAGCAATCAGCCCCAGCATTTT
CASSFREVSNQPQHF
>.|TRBJ2-1|16|TRBV14|TRBD2
TGTGCCAGCAGTCAAGGATTGGCGGGAGGTCACAATGAGCAGTTCTTC
CASSQGLAGGHNEQFF
>.|TRBJ2-7|17|TRBV19|.
TGTGCCAGTAGTATTACCTTCGGCGGGACAGTGACCTACGAGCAGTACTTC
CASSITFGGTVTYEQYF